The T cell receptor (beta chain) under discussion was sequenced for a study of blood T cell repertoires in COVID-19. This clone has at least ten counts. Only in-frame clones appear in the TCRdb table, and some are missing; sequencing was by immunoSEQ multiplex PCR. Here the sample spans about 380,000 clones, around 91% being singletons. The CDR3 length is 16 residues. In germline, CDR1 is MNHEY, CDR2 SVGEGT. The junction had 11 bases not matched to a gene; V was cut back by 5 bases and J by 5 bases. V gene TRBV6-2 or TRBV6-3 combines with J gene TRBJ2-2, with 7 bases fitting TRBD1. This TCR was recovered from a man aged 18 to 29 with active or convalescent COVID-19. The specimen was peripheral blood. Here the CDR3 reads CASSDPGQAATGELFF. DNA for the CDR3: TGTGCCAGCAGTGACCCTGGACAGGCGGCGACCGGGGAGCTGTTTTTT.